Shown below are 13 T cell receptor beta chains from a single sample sequenced in a study of shared clonotypes between healthy human individuals. This table comes from immunoSEQ multiplex PCR, and its TCRdb copy is limited to in-frame clones, with some not included. The sample holds millions of clones, 85% to 95% seen once. Sample: naive CD4+ T cells sorted from blood. Specified subset: CD45RA+ positively selected. The source is a man younger than 30 in good health.

This clone appeared a single time. This chain joins TRBV18 and TRBJ2-7; a weak D match, TRBD1 (5 bases). Trimming removed 3 bases from V and 6 bases from J, with 18 bases in between. From germline, CDR1 is KGHSH and CDR2 LQKENI. The CDR3 totals 15 residues. In nucleotides, the CDR3 is TGTGCCAGCTCACCCTCAATGGACACCCTTGGCGAGCAGTACTTC. Amino acids: CASSPSMDTLGEQYF.

This sequence joins TRBV6-4 and TRBJ2-1; D is perhaps TRBD2 (6 bases). Germline V gene data show CDR1 as MRHNA and CDR2 as SNTAGT. This CDR3 region has 15 residues. Trimming cost V 4 bases and J 7 bases, with 17 bases left between them. In nucleotides, the CDR3 is TGTGCCAGCAGTGGCCAGGGAGGAGGTGCGAATGAGCAGTTCTTC. The encoded protein is CASSGQGGGANEQFF.

The chain uses TRBV28 and TRBJ1-5; D might be TRBD1 (6 bases). Trimming pared 6 bases from V and 4 bases from J, leaving 19 bases between. The CDR3 loop spans 16 amino acids. Germline V gene data show CDR1 as MDHEN and CDR2 as SYDVKM. This chain's CDR3 is CASSPGGRGPNQPQHF. The CDR3 region has the DNA TGTGCCAGCAGCCCGGGGGGCAGGGGACCTAATCAGCCCCAGCATTTT. Full variable domain (outside the CDR3, taken from reference TRBV28 and TRBJ1-5): DVKVTQSSRYLVKRTGEKVFLECVQDMDHENMFWYRQDPGLGLRLIYFSYDVKMKEKGDIPEGYSVSREKKERFSLILESASTNQTSMYLCASSPGGRGPNQPQHFGDGTRLSIL.

The chain links TRBV10-3 to TRBJ2-3; the match to TRBD2 covers 14 bases. The length of the CDR3 is 17 residues. The germline V gene has CDR1 ENHRY and CDR2 SYGVKD. Trimming cost V 9 bases and J 4 bases; bases outside gene matches: 12. The CDR3 DNA is TGTGCCATTGCGCTGGGGGGACTAGCGGGAGATGCAGATACGCAGTATTTT. Protein product: CAIALGGLAGDADTQYF.

CDR3 loop: CASSYMRAANYGYTF. In DNA, the CDR3 is TGTGCCAGCAGTTATATGAGGGCGGCTAACTATGGCTACACCTTC. V and J are TRBV6-6 and TRBJ1-2, with D hard to call. CDR1 and CDR2 from the germline V gene are MNHNY and SVGAGI (reference sequence). Trimming removed 3 bases at V and 0 bases at J, with 11 bases between. The CDR3 has 15 amino acids.

The rearrangement uses TRBV5-4 and TRBJ2-7, with 8 nucleotides matching TRBD2. CDR3 size: 16 residues. Germline CDR1 SGHNT, CDR2 YYREEE (reference sequence). V dropped 3 bases and J dropped 3; count of bases not matched to a gene: 11. This chain's CDR3 is CASSSGGVSAFYEQYF. CDR3 bases: TGTGCCAGCAGCTCCGGGGGGGTATCCGCCTTCTACGAGCAGTACTTC.

This clone was observed a single time. The V call is TRBV5-4, the J call TRBJ1-1, with no clear D. Germline CDR1 reads SGHNT; CDR2 reads YYREEE (reference sequence). The length of the CDR3 is 14 residues. V lost 0 bases and J 3 bases, leaving 9 bases between the germline ends. In DNA, the CDR3 is TGTGCCAGCAGCTTGGACAGTCAGGACACTGAAGCTTTCTTT. Amino acids: CASSLDSQDTEAFF.

This clone was seen a single time. For the CDR3, the DNA is TGTGCCAGCGAGGGGGGAGGAGGGACCTATAATTCACCCCTCCACTTT. The encoded protein is CASEGGGGTYNSPLHF. J is TRBJ1-6 and V is TRBV5-8, with D tentatively TRBD1 (6 bases). CDR3 size: 16 residues. Per germline, CDR1 SGHTS and CDR2 YDEGEE. Between the trimmed V and J ends, which lost 7 bases and 2 bases, there was a span of 16 bases.

This sequence joins TRBV6-5 and TRBJ2-2, with 7 bases fitting TRBD2. The CDR3 sequence is 14 residues long. The V segment lost 2 bases and the J segment 8 bases; nucleotides outside the gene matches: 5. Looked up from germline, CDR1 is MNHEY and CDR2 is SVGAGI. The CDR3, as DNA: TGTGCCAGCAGTTACACGCTAGCGGTAGGGGAGCTGTTTTTT. Translating gives CASSYTLAVGELFF.

This clone was counted only a few times. This chain connects TRBV5-4 to TRBJ1-6; D uncertain. Germline V CDR1 and CDR2: SGHNT, YYREEE (reference sequence). CDR3 length: 15 amino acids. V lost 7 bases and J lost 9, with 20 bases in between. For the CDR3, the DNA is TGTGCCAGCCACTCGGGCAGTCAAATGGTTTCACCCCTCCACTTT. Translating it yields CASHSGSQMVSPLHF.

The chain's CDR3 is CASSRTSGMETQYF. CDR3 DNA: TGTGCCAGCAGTCGGACTAGCGGGATGGAGACCCAGTACTTC. V usage is TRBV2 and J usage is TRBJ2-5, with 12 nucleotides matching TRBD2. The germline gives CDR1 SNHLY, CDR2 FYNNEI. V trimming: 5 bases; J trimming: 5 bases; junction bases outside the gene matches: 3. The length of the CDR3 is 14 residues.

Concerning this clone itself: One junction end does not reproduce the germline sequence, and a read error may be involved. The chain carries TRBV14 and TRBJ2-2; 10 nucleotides align to TRBD2. The CDR3 runs to 16 residues. Germline V lookup: CDR1 SGHDN, CDR2 FVKESK. CDR3 bases: TGTGCCAGCAGCCAACAGGCGACTAGCGGGCCGGGGGTGCTGTTTTTT. Encoded protein: CASSQQATSGPGVLFF.

This chain links TRBV28 with TRBJ1-4, with D possibly TRBD1 on 5 matching bases. This CDR3 comprises 16 residues. Trimming stripped 2 bases from V and 6 bases from J, with 16 bases between. CDR1 and CDR2 from the germline V gene are MDHEN and SYDVKM. CDR3 residues: CASSLRAGLADEKLFF. The CDR3, as DNA: TGTGCCAGCAGTTTAAGGGCAGGGTTAGCTGATGAAAAACTGTTTTTT.